This T cell receptor (beta chain) was captured by sequencing in a study of T-cell reconstitution after alpha-beta-depleted transplantation in children. Findings and caveats of the study: T-cell counts and diversity at one year following transplant were attributed mainly to newly produced T cells. The study traced high day-60 TCRbeta diversity in some patients to surviving recipient T cells and thymic progenitors. Roughly two months post-transplant, alpha-beta T cells reportedly originated from several hundred graft clones that had expanded.

During its preparation, the TCRbeta library received unique molecular identifiers. TCRdb re-derived calls from the PCR reads in MiXCR, one entry per CDR3 protein. The table records around 450,000 distinct CDR3 sequences, 43% of them present only once. In the case of this clonotype: Its matching antigen is unknown.

Germline V CDR1 and CDR2: SGHTA, FQGTGA. V dropped 5 bases and J dropped 8; count of bases not matched to a gene: 7. This CDR3 region has 14 residues. The source of this sequence is a girl aged 2 to 9 with aplastic anemia, due to receive a stem cell transplant. Here the sequenced sample was PBMCs, taken before TCRalphabeta/CD19-depleted stem cell transplant. The chain employs TRBV7-3 and TRBJ2-1, with 9 bases fitting TRBD1. CDR3: CASSPGQGNYEQFF. As DNA, the CDR3 is TGTGCCAGCAGCCCGGGACAGGGTAATTATGAGCAGTTCTTC.